The present entry profiles one T cell receptor beta chain with its context. What it recognizes is unknown. The data were taken from a study of shared clonotypes between healthy human individuals. General observations from the study: The small donor group covered limited genetic and exposure diversity. Against clonotypes common to all four donors, non-shared ones had lower generation probabilities.

V was pared by 1 base and J by 3 bases, with 9 bases between. Germline CDR1 MGHDK, CDR2 SYGVNS. CDR3 length: 14 amino acids. Positive CCR7 selection of CD45RO-negative cells yielded the naive CD8 cells, and terminally differentiated effector memory CD45RA+ cells were excluded. The protocol was immunoSEQ multiplex PCR, while the TCRdb copy is restricted to in-frame clones and leaves out a portion. The sample has 1.5 million to 2.5 million clones, about 95% seen once. Sequencing was carried out using naive CD8+ T cells sorted from blood. V and J are TRBV25-1 and TRBJ1-2; the D is unclear. The sequence was collected from a man aged 18 to 29 in good health. The chain's CDR3 is CASSESRPYYGYTF. CDR3 DNA: TGTGCCAGCAGTGAATCTAGACCGTACTATGGCTACACCTTC.